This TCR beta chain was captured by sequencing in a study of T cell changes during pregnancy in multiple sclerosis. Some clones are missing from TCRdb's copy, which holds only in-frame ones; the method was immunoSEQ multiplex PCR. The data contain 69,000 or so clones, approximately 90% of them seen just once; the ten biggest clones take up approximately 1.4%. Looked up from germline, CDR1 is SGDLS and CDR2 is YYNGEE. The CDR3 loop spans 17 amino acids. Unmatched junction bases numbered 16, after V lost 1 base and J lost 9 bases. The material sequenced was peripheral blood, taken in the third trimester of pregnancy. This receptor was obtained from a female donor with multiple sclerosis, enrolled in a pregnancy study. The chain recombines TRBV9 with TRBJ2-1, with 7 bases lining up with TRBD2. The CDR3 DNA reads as TGTGCCAGCAGCGTAAGTCGGGGGGACCCTAATTTTAGTGAGCAGTTCTTC. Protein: CASSVSRGDPNFSEQFF.